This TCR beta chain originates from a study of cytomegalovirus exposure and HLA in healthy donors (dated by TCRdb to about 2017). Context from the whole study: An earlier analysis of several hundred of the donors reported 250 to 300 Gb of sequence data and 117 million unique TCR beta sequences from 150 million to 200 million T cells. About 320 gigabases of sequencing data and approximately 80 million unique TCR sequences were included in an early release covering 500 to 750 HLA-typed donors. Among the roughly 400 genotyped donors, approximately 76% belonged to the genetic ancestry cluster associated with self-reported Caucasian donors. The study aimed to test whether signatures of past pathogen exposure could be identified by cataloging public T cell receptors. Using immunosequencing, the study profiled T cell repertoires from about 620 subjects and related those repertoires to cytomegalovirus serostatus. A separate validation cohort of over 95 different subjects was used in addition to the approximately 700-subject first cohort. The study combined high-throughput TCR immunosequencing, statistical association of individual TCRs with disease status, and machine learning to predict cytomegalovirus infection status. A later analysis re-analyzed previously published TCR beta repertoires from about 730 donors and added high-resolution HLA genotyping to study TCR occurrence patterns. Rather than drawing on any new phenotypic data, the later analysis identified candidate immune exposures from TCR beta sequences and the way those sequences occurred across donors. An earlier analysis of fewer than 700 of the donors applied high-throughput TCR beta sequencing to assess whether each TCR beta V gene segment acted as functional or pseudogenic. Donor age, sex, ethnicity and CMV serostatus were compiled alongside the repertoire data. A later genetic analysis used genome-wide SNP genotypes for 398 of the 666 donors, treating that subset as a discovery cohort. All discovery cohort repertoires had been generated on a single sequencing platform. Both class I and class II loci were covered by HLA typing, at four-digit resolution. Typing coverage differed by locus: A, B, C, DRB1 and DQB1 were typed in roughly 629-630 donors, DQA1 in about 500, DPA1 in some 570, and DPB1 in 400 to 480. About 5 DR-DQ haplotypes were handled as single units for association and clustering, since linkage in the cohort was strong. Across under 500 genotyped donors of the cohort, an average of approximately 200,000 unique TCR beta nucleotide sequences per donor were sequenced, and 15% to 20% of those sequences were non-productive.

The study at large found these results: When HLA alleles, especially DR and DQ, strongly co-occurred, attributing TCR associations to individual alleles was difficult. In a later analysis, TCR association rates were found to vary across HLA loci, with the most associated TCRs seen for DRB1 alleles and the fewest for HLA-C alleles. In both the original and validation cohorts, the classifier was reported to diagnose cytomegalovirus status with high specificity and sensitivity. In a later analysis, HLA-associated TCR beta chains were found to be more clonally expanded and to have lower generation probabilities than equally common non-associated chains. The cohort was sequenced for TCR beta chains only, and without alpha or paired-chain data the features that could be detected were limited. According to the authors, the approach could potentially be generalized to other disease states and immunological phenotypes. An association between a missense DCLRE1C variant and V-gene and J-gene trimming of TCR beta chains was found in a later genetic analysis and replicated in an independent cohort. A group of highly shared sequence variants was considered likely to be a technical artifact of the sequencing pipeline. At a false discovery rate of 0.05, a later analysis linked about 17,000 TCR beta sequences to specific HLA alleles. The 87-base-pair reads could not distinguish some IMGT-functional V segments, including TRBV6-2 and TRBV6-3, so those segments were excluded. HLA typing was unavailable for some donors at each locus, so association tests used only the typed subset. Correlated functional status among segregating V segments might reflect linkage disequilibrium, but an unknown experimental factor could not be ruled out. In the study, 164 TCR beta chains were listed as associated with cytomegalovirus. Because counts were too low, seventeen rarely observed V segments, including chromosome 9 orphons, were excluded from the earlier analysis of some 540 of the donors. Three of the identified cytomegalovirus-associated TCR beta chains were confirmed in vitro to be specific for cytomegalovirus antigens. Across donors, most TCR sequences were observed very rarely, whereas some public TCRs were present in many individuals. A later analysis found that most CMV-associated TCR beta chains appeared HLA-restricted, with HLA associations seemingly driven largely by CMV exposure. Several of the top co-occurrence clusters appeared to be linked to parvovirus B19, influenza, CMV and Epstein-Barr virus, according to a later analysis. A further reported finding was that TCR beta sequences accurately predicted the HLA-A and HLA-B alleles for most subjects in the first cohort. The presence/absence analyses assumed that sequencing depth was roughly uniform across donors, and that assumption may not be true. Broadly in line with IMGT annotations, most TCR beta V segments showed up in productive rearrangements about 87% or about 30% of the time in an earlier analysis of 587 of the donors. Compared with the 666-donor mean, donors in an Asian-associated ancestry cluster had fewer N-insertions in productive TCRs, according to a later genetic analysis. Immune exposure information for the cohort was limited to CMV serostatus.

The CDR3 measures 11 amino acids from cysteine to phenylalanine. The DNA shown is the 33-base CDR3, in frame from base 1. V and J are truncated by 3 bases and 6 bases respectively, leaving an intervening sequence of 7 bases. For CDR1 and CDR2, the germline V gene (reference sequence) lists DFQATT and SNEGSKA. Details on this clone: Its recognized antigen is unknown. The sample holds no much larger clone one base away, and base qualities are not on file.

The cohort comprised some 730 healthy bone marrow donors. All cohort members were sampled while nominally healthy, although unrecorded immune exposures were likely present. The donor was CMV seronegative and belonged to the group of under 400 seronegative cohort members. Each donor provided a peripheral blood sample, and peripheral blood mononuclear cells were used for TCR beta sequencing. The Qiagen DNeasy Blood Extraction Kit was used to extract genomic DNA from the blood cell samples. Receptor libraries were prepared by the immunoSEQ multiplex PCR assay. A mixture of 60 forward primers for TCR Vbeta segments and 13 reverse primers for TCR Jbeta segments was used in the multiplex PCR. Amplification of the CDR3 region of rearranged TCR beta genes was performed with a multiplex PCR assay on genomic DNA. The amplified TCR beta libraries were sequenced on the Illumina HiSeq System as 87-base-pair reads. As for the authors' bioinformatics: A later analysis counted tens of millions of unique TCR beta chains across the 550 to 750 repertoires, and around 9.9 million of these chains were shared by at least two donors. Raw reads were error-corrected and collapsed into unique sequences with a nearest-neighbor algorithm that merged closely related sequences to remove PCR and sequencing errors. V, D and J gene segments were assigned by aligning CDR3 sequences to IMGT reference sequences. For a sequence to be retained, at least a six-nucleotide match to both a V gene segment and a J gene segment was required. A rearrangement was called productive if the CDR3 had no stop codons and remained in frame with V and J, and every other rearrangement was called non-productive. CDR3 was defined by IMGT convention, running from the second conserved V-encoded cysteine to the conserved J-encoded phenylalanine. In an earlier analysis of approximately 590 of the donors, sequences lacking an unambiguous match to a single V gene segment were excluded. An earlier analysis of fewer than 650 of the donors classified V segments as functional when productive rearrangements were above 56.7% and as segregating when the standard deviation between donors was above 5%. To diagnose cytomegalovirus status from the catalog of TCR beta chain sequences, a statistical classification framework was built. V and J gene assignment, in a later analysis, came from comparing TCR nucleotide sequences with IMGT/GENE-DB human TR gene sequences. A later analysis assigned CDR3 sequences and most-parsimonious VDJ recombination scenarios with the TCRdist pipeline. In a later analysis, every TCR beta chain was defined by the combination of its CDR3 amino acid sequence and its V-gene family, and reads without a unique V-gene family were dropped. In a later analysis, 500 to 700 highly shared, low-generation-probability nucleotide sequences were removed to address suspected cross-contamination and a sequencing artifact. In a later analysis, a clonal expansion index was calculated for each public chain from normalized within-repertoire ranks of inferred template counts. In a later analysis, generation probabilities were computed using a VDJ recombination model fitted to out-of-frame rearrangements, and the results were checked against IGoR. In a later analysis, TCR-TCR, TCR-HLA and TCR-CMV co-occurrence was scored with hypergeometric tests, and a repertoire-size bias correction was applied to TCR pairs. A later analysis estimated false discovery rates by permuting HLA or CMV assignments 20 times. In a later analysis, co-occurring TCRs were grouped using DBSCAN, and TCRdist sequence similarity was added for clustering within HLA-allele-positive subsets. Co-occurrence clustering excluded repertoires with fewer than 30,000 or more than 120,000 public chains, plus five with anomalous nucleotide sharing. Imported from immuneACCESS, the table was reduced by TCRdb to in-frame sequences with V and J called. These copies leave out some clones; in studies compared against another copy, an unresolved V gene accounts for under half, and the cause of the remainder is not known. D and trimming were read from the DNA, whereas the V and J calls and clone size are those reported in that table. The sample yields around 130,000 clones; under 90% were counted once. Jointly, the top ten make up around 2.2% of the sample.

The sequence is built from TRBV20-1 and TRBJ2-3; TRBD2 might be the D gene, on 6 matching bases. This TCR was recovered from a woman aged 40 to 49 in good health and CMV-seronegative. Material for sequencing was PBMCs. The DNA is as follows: TGCAGTGCTAGCGGGAGTGATACGCAGTATTTT. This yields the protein CSASGSDTQYF.